The present T cell receptor beta chain was sequenced within a study of shared clonotypes between healthy human individuals. The V gene's germline CDR1 is MNHNS and CDR2 SASEGT. V was shortened by 8 bases and J by 8 bases, with 19 bases between the two germline ends. This CDR3 has 14 residues. Assay: immunoSEQ multiplex PCR; the TCRdb copy retains only in-frame clones and omits some. The sample lists over a million clones, roughly 96% seen once, with over 1% in the top ten. The chain uses TRBV6-1 and TRBJ1-5; D gene uncertain. The clonotype was recovered from a man aged 25 to 40 in good health. Source material: naive CD4+ T cells sorted from blood. The subset is: CD45RA+ positively selected. This CDR3 is CASEKGINNEPQHF. The CDR3 coding sequence is TGTGCCAGCGAAAAAGGAATCAATAACGAGCCCCAGCATTTT.